Sequencing of this T cell receptor (beta chain) was carried out in a study of memory CD4+ T cells and cytomegalovirus serostatus. Whole-study findings and limits: Median bootstrapped AUC for CMV status was about 0.96 originally, approximately 0.91 US-trained.

Only in-frame clones appear in the TCRdb table, and some are missing; sequencing was by immunoSEQ multiplex PCR. The table lists roughly 48,000 clones, around 88% of them singletons, with 2% in the top ten. CDR1 is SNHLY, CDR2 FYNNEI, per germline. Trimming shortened V by 2 bases and J by 6 bases, and 11 bases separated the two germline ends. CDR3 length: 13 amino acids. Single viable CD3+CD4+CD8-CD45RO+ cells were sorted as the memory CD4+ T cells. This clone was counted a few times. Antigen unknown. This clonotype was sampled from an adult in good health and CMV-seropositive. The specimen was memory CD4+ T cells from blood. The chain recombines TRBV2 with TRBJ2-7; D is possibly TRBD1 (5 bases). CDR3 DNA: TGTGCCAGCAGTGAAATCAGGCAGGGCGAGCAGTACTTC. Its translation: CASSEIRQGEQYF. Based on the CDR3 plus reference TRBV2 and TRBJ2-7, the full variable domain is EPEVTQTPSHQVTQMGQEVILRCVPISNHLYFYWYRQILGQKVEFLVSFYNNEISEKSEIFDDQFSVERPDGSNFTLKIRSTKLEDSAMYFCASSEIRQGEQYFGPGTRLTVT.